The clone carrying this T cell receptor (beta chain) was picked up one time. Its antigen remains unknown. The authors produced TCR alpha and TCR beta cDNA libraries with sample barcodes and UMIs by 5'RACE using constant-segment primers. TCRdb ran MiXCR on the 5' RACE reads and lists one entry per CDR3 protein. The profile covers hundreds of thousands of distinct CDR3 sequences, with 25% to 30% appearing a single time and roughly 13% taken by the ten largest. Trimming left V 2 bases short and J 6 bases short, with 14 bases between. The CDR3 sequence is 14 residues long. Germline CDR1 is SGHRS and CDR2 is YFSETQ. This entry belongs to a study of T-cell memory formation after mild COVID-19. Study-level findings and limits: Confirmation of SARS-CoV-2 specificity was lacking for second-wave clones peaking day 37. There was a balanced CD4/CD8 profile in clones contracting day 15 to 85, and later expanders leaned CD4+.

This clonotype originated in an adult woman who had mild COVID-19 (a few samples of this study predate the infection). Cell type and time point are not known. The sample taken for sequencing was PBMCs or a T cell subset sorted from them (not recorded which). The rearrangement uses TRBV5-1 and TRBJ1-2; TRBD1 might be the D (5 bases). CDR3 in amino acids: CASSFQTWGDGYTF. CDR3 sequence (DNA): TGCGCCAGCAGCTTCCAGACTTGGGGGGATGGCTACACCTTC.